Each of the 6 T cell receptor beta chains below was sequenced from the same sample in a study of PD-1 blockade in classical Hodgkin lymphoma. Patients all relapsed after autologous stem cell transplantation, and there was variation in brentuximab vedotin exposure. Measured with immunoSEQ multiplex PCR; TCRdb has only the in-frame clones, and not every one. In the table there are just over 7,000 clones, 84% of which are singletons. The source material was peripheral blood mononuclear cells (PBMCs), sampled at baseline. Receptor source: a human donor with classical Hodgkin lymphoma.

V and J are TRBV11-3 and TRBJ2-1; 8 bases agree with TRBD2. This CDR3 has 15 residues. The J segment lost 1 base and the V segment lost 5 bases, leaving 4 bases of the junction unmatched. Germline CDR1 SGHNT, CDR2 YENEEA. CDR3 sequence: CASSQSGSSYNEQFF. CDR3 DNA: TGTGCCAGCAGCCAGAGCGGGAGTTCCTACAATGAGCAGTTCTTC. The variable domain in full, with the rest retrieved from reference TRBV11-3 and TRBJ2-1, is EAGVVQSPRYKIIEKKQPVAFWCNPISGHNTLYWYLQNLGQGPELLIRYENEEAVDDSQLPKDRFSAERLKGVDSTLKIQPAELGDSAVYLCASSQSGSSYNEQFFGPGTRLTVL.

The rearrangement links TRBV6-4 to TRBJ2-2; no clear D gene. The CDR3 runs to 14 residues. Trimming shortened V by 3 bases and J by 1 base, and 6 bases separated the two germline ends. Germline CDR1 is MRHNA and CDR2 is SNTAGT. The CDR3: CASSELGNTGELFF. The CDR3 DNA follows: TGTGCCAGCAGTGAATTAGGGAACACCGGGGAGCTGTTTTTT.

This CDR3 is CASSPWGTDTQYF. CDR3 nucleotide sequence: TGTGCCAGCAGTCCCTGGGGCACAGATACGCAGTATTTT. V is TRBV7-9 and J is TRBJ2-3; D remains unclear. V lost 6 bases and J lost 1, with 8 bases in between. Germline lookup yields CDR1 SEHNR and CDR2 FQNEAQ (reference sequence). The CDR3 loop spans 13 amino acids.

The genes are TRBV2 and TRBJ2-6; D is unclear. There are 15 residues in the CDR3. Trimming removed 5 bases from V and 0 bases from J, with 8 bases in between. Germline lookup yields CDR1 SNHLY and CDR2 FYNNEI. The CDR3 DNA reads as TGTGCCAGCAGTCCTCTGAGCTCTGGGGCCAACGTCCTGACTTTC. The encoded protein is CASSPLSSGANVLTF.

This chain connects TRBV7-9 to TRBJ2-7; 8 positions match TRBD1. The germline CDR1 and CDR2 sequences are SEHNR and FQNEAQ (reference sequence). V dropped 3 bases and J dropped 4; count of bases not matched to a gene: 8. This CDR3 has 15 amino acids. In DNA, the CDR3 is TGTGCCAGCAGCTTTGTGACAGGGGTTAGGTACGAGCAGTACTTC. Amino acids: CASSFVTGVRYEQYF.

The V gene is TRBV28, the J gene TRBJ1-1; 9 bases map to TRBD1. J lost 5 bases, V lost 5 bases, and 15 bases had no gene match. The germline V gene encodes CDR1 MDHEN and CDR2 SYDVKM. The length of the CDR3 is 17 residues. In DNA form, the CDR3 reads TGTGCCAGCAGTCAAACCGGGGACAGGGTGAGTGGGACTGAAGCTTTCTTT. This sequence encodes CASSQTGDRVSGTEAFF.